This T cell receptor beta chain is drawn from a study of T cell changes during pregnancy in multiple sclerosis. Libraries were prepared by immunoSEQ multiplex PCR; TCRdb keeps only in-frame clonotypes and omits some of them. This repertoire shows some 80,000 clones, roughly nine tenths found once; its top ten account for over 0.8%. This clone was observed a few times. The V and J ends lost 5 bases and 9 bases respectively, with 10 bases between them. The germline gives CDR1 SGHAT, CDR2 FQDESV (reference sequence). CDR3 length: 12 residues. The sequences come from peripheral blood, collected in the first trimester of pregnancy. The chain is built from TRBV11-1 and TRBJ2-2, with unresolved D. The receptor's source is a female donor in good health, enrolled as a control in a pregnancy study. The CDR3 nucleotides read TGTGCCAGCAGCCCCAGTCCGAGGGAGCTGTTTTTT. This sequence encodes CASSPSPRELFF.